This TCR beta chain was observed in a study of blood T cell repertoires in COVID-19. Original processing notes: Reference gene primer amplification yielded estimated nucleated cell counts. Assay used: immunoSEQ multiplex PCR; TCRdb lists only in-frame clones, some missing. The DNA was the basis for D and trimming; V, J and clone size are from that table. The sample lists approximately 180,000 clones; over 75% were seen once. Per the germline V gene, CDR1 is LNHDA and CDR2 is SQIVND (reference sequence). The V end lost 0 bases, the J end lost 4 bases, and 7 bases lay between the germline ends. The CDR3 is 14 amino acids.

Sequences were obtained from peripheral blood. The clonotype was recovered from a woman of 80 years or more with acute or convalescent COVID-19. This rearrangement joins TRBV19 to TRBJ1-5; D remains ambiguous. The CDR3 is CASSIDRKNQPQHF. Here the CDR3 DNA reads TGTGCCAGTAGTATAGACAGGAAGAATCAGCCCCAGCATTTT.